The present entry profiles one T cell receptor (beta chain) with its context. The data were obtained in a study of blood T cell repertoires in COVID-19. In the study overall: Specimens from acute and convalescent COVID-19 originated in the United States, Italy and Spain.

Methods used by the authors: Estimates of nucleated cell counts were drawn from the amplification of reference gene primers. Sequenced by immunoSEQ multiplex PCR; TCRdb stores in-frame clones only, minus some. V, J and clone size derive from that table, while D and trimming were established from the DNA sequence. The sample lists approximately 170,000 clones; around 80% were seen once. The V end was cut by 3 bases, the J end by 9 bases, with 17 bases between. Germline V gene lookup returns CDR1 SGHVS and CDR2 FNYEAQ. CDR3 length: 15 amino acids. The sequence was obtained from a woman older than 75 with acute or convalescent COVID-19. J is TRBJ2-2 and V is TRBV7-6, with D possibly matching TRBD2 (7 bases). The sequencing sample was made of peripheral blood. The CDR3 spells CASSLERGGLRELFF. The CDR3 region has the DNA TGTGCCAGCAGCTTGGAGAGGGGGGGTCTCAGGGAGCTGTTTTTT.